This entry describes one TCR beta chain. This clonotype was seen only a few times. No cognate antigen has been identified for it. Qualities for individual bases were not recorded, and no much larger clone is one base off. A patient counted as having stable Graves' hyperthyroidism if no progression to ophthalmopathy occurred over 18 months of follow-up. Hyperthyroidism patients were newly diagnosed, had a disease duration of under 2 months, and were aged 18 to 65 years. Patients with uncontrolled infections, other autoimmune diseases, pregnancy or lactation were excluded. Clinical symptoms, serum thyroxine and TRAb, thyroid ultrasound, and orbital computed tomography formed the basis for the diagnoses. PBMCs were separated from approximately 10 ml of fresh peripheral blood using Ficoll-Paque density gradient centrifugation. Trizol reagent was used to extract total RNA, and RNA quality was then checked on an Agilent 2100 Bioanalyzer.

Amplification of TCR beta CDR3 regions was carried out from RNA transcripts. A first-round RT-PCR of the TCR CDR3 used the HTBI primer set with the Qiagen OneStep RT-PCR kit. Libraries were constructed in a second round of multiplex PCR, after which size selection and purification were carried out. Libraries were sequenced paired-end with 100 bp reads on an Illumina HiSeq2000. The authors processed their data as follows. SOAPnuke was used to process the raw data, throwing out any read that contained adapters or uncalled bases, had a mean Phred below 15, or lacked an exact constant-primer or identifier match. High-quality paired reads were merged with COPE v1.2.5, and unique nucleotide sequences were defined as clonotypes. MiTCR v1.1 was used to align clonotypes to the IMGT TRBV, TRBD and TRBJ reference segments. The analysis included only V-J combinations with a frequency above 0.0001, which together covered 99% to 99.2% of the repertoires. The TCS score was defined as the ratio of F50 (clonal expansion) to E x V (chaos), calculated using BLOSUM62-based TCRdist between CDR3 peptides within each V-J. Welch's t-statistics and random forest reduced around 550 V-J features to under 15, which were used in a naive Bayes classifier (R e1071). In TCRdb, the public reads were trimmed at Q25 with fastp and aligned with MiXCR, with productive beta chains retained. Rows merge per CDR3 protein into single entries with the most common DNA and genes. TCRdb, rather than the study authors, made the V and J calls. The table for this sample lists about 740,000 distinct CDR3 sequences; around 15% of them were counted only once. Roughly 10% of the sample is in the top ten clones.

This sample is part of a study of T cells in Graves' hyperthyroidism and ophthalmopathy (dated by TCRdb to between 2018 and 2021). Some background on the complete study: Peripheral blood samples were taken at initial diagnosis, before any treatment was given. To identify distinguishing TCR V-J signatures, a discovery cohort of 100 or so patients was used, comprising 43 with Graves' ophthalmopathy and approximately 57 with stable Graves' hyperthyroidism. Prospective prediction of ophthalmopathy was tested in an independent validation cohort consisting of 18 to 20 hyperthyroidism patients and more than 15 patients who later progressed to ophthalmopathy. The 75 to 100 discovery patients were divided at random into training and test sets in a 7:3 ratio. The study also compared thyroid tissue and blood T-cell repertoires from more than 5 Graves' hyperthyroidism patients. Following sampling, methimazole starting at 30 mg daily was given to hyperthyroidism patients, and high-dose intravenous methylprednisolone was given to ophthalmopathy patients. The paper describes TCR Vbeta CDR3 sequencing of 120 to 150 peripheral blood samples, made up of 40 to 45 ophthalmopathy patients, some 76 hyperthyroidism patients and 17 progressor patients.

The paper as a whole reports these results and caveats: A model built on a 13 V-J signature distinguished ophthalmopathy from stable hyperthyroidism, reaching around 88% sensitivity and approximately 81% specificity in cross-validation and 80%/75% in testing. Most expanded thyroid clonotypes (frequency above 0.001) were also detected in blood, suggesting blood repertoires may reflect thyroid immune responses. Sample size was not statistically predetermined, and investigators were not blinded to group allocation. In validation, the model predicted progression to ophthalmopathy a median of 6.5 months before onset, with over 55% sensitivity and 72.22% specificity.

Sequencing input: blood. This clonotype originated in a woman aged 18-29 years with Graves' hyperthyroidism.

CDR3 sequence: CASSLAGRLGGELFF. The sequenced DNA is TGTGCCAGCAGTTTAGCGGGAAGGCTTGGCGGGGAGCTGTTTTTT. This chain joins TRBV28 to TRBJ2-2; the best D guess is TRBD2, with 6 bases matching. CDR1 and CDR2 (MDHEN, SYDVKM) derive from the germline V gene. V and J lose 2 bases and 7 bases, and a span of 14 bases separates them. The CDR3, cysteine through phenylalanine, is 15 amino acids long. The kept DNA is CDR3 alone, 45 bases in frame from the first base.